This TCR beta chain stems from a study of blood T cell repertoires in COVID-19. Cohort allocation depended upon clinical history that participants reported. Recovery meant two consecutive negative NP/OP PCR tests, professional clearance, or resolved symptoms. V was cut by 4 bases and J by 0 bases, with 15 bases left in between. Germline V CDR1 and CDR2: SGHTA, FQGNSA. CDR3 size: 17 residues. TCRdb's copy holds only in-frame clones and misses some; the assay was immunoSEQ multiplex PCR. The sample comprises some 390,000 clones, around 89% of which are singletons, and more than 0.95% rests with the top ten. This clone came up a few times.

V is TRBV7-2 and J is TRBJ2-2; the D gene is possibly TRBD2 (6 bases). The clonotype comes from a man younger than 40 who had recovered from COVID-19. The material sequenced was PBMCs or T cells enriched from blood (not recorded which). For the CDR3, the DNA is TGTGCCAGCAGCTCAATAATGGAGGGGTCGAACACCGGGGAGCTGTTTTTT. Residues: CASSSIMEGSNTGELFF.